The 30 T cell receptor beta chains in this list originate from one sample, sequenced in a study of T cell changes during pregnancy in multiple sclerosis. The repertoire was sequenced with immunoSEQ multiplex PCR; TCRdb's copy has only in-frame clones and lacks some. The table has around 42,000 clones, about 90% seen once; the top ten hold 0.78%. The sequenced sample was CD4+ T cells from peripheral blood mononuclear cells, obtained in the third trimester of pregnancy. These receptors all come from a female donor with multiple sclerosis, enrolled in a pregnancy study.

The CDR3 protein is CASRASGGAYNEQFF. The CDR3 DNA reads as TGTGCCAGCAGGGCGAGCGGAGGGGCCTACAATGAGCAGTTCTTC. The V and J genes are TRBV27 and TRBJ2-1; D may be TRBD2 (6 bases). Trimming removed 6 bases at V and 2 bases at J, with 14 bases between. CDR3 length equals 15 residues. Looked up from germline, CDR1 is MNHEY and CDR2 is SMNVEV (reference sequence).

This clone was seen just once. This chain joins TRBV5-4 and TRBJ2-3; the match to TRBD2 covers 7 bases. CDR1 and CDR2 from the germline V gene are SGHNT and YYREEE (reference sequence). The V segment lost 1 base and the J segment 5 bases; nucleotides outside the gene matches: 7. The length of the CDR3 is 15 residues. CDR3 sequence (DNA): TGTGCCAGCAGCTTGCCCTCCCGGGGGGAAGATACGCAGTATTTT. It is translated as CASSLPSRGEDTQYF. Filled out from reference TRBV5-4 and TRBJ2-3, the complete variable domain reads ETGVTQSPTHLIKTRGQQVTLRCSSQSGHNTVSWYQQALGQGPQFIFQYYREEENGRGNFPPRFSGLQFPNYSSELNVNALELDDSALYLCASSLPSRGEDTQYFGPGTRLTVL.

The V and J genes are TRBV4-2 and TRBJ2-1; 11 bases are a match to TRBD2. Germline V lookup: CDR1 LGHNA, CDR2 YNFKEQ. CDR3 length: 19 amino acids. Germline trimming cut 3 bases from V and 4 bases from J; bases unmatched to any gene: 14. In nucleotides, the CDR3 is TGTGCCAGCAGCCAGACCCTAGCGGGAGGCCCGTACTCTTACAATGAGCAGTTCTTC. It codes for CASSQTLAGGPYSYNEQFF.

This chain uses TRBV10-1 with TRBJ1-2; D may be TRBD1 (5 bases). Per germline, CDR1 WNHNN and CDR2 SYGVQD (reference sequence). This CDR3 is built from 13 residues. The V end was cut by 9 bases, the J end by 1 base, with 12 bases between. The CDR3 sequence: CASSQGSNYGYTF. The CDR3 DNA is TGCGCCAGTTCTCAGGGCAGTAACTATGGCTACACCTTC.

This chain links TRBV18 with TRBJ2-5, with D possibly TRBD1 on 5 matching bases. From germline, CDR1 is KGHSH and CDR2 LQKENI. There are 15 residues in the CDR3. Trimming stripped 1 base from V and 2 bases from J, with 11 bases between. The CDR3 is CASSPLGYRQETQYF. In DNA form, the CDR3 reads TGTGCCAGCTCACCACTCGGGTACAGGCAAGAGACCCAGTACTTC.

This chain uses TRBV19 with TRBJ1-5; D unclear. CDR1 is LNHDA, CDR2 SQIVND, per germline (reference sequence). The CDR3 is 12 residues long. The V end lost 6 bases, the J end lost 9 bases, and 12 bases lay between the germline ends. In DNA form, the CDR3 reads TGTGCCAGTAGGCCCGATTTCGGGCCCCAGCATTTT. Translating it yields CASRPDFGPQHF.

The chain links TRBV18 to TRBJ2-7; D unclear. The CDR3 length is 13 residues. Germline-derived CDR1 and CDR2 are KGHSH and LQKENI. Trimming left V 0 bases short and J 3 bases short, with 6 bases between. The CDR3 nucleotides read TGTGCCAGCTCACCACCGGGCAGCTACGAGCAGTACTTC. Amino acids: CASSPPGSYEQYF.

V and J are TRBV19 and TRBJ2-7; 7 bases are a match to TRBD1. The CDR3 runs 14 residues. J was trimmed by 2 bases and V by 5 bases; bases with no gene match: 6. Per the germline V gene, CDR1 is LNHDA and CDR2 is SQIVND (reference sequence). Here the CDR3 reads CASSHRDRTYEQYF. CDR3 coding DNA: TGTGCCAGTAGTCACCGGGACAGAACCTACGAGCAGTACTTC.

This clone showed up just once. The chain employs TRBV18 and TRBJ2-5; 8 bases match TRBD1. The germline V gene encodes CDR1 KGHSH and CDR2 LQKENI. V was clipped by 3 bases and J by 4 bases; unmatched bases: 4. This CDR3 has 14 amino acids. CDR3 bases: TGTGCCAGCTCACCCGGACAGGGAAGAGAGACCCAGTACTTC. Its protein is CASSPGQGRETQYF.

The J gene is TRBJ2-5, the V gene TRBV29-1; 9 bases align to TRBD1. V shed 5 bases and J 0 bases; nucleotides not matched to a gene: 16. From germline, CDR1 is SQVTM and CDR2 ANQGSEA. The CDR3 is made up of 18 amino acids. For the CDR3, the DNA is TGCAGCGTTAAATCCGGGACAGGGTTGGGGAGGTACCAAGAGACCCAGTACTTC. It specifies CSVKSGTGLGRYQETQYF.

V gene TRBV30 combines with J gene TRBJ2-7; D remains ambiguous. V lost 0 bases to trimming and J lost 3 bases, with 9 bases between them. The germline CDR1 and CDR2 sequences are GTSNPN and SVGIG (reference sequence). This CDR3 comprises 13 residues. This CDR3 reads CAWSVGLLYEQYF. CDR3 bases: TGTGCCTGGAGTGTCGGTCTACTCTACGAGCAGTACTTC.

This clone appeared a few times. The rearrangement joins TRBV7-9 to TRBJ2-1; D remains unclear. Trimming pared 5 bases from V and 3 bases from J, leaving 11 bases between. The CDR3 is 14 residues long. Germline lookup yields CDR1 SEHNR and CDR2 FQNEAQ (reference sequence). The CDR3 region is CASSADSFYNEQFF. Here the CDR3 DNA reads TGTGCCAGCAGCGCCGACTCCTTCTACAATGAGCAGTTCTTC.

The gene calls are TRBV19 and TRBJ1-5, with D tentatively TRBD1 (5 bases). V lost 10 bases and J lost 3, with 16 bases in between. This CDR3 is built from 14 residues. The germline gives CDR1 LNHDA, CDR2 SQIVND (reference sequence). The CDR3 DNA sequence: TGTGCCACCTCTACAGGCCGGATCAATCAGCCCCAGCATTTT. It is translated as CATSTGRINQPQHF.

The V call is TRBV6-1, the J call TRBJ1-5; possible D gene TRBD1, 6 bases. There are 15 residues in the CDR3. Germline V lookup: CDR1 MNHNS, CDR2 SASEGT. The V and J ends lost 7 bases and 3 bases respectively, with 16 bases between them. CDR3 in DNA: TGTGCCAGCAACTCGTTCGGGACAAACAATCAGCCCCAGCATTTT. Translation gives CASNSFGTNNQPQHF.

The chain has TRBV28 and TRBJ2-7; 15 bases line up with TRBD2. The V gene's germline CDR1 is MDHEN and CDR2 SYDVKM. Trimming took 8 bases from V and 3 from J; bases not matched to a gene: 8. The CDR3 is 16 amino acids. This CDR3 reads CASQLGLAGGGYEQYF. The CDR3, as DNA: TGTGCCAGCCAGCTGGGACTAGCGGGAGGAGGCTACGAGCAGTACTTC.

The chain joins TRBV27 to TRBJ1-2; D remains unclear. The V end lost 0 bases, the J end lost 4 bases, and 12 bases lay between the germline ends. Germline V gives CDR1 MNHEY, CDR2 SMNVEV (reference sequence). The CDR3 sequence is 15 residues long. The CDR3 nucleotides read TGTGCCAGCAGTTTATCGTCATCTGTGAGCTATGGCTACACCTTC. Its protein product is CASSLSSSVSYGYTF.

This rearrangement joins TRBV19 to TRBJ1-5; 7 bases agree with TRBD1. Trimming removed 2 bases from V and 6 bases from J; junction bases left unmatched: 4. Germline lookup yields CDR1 LNHDA and CDR2 SQIVND (reference sequence). There are 14 residues in the CDR3. CDR3 loop: CASSISGDSQPQHF. DNA of the CDR3: TGTGCCAGTAGTATATCAGGGGACAGTCAGCCCCAGCATTTT.

The chain combines TRBV7-8 with TRBJ2-7, with 11 bases that match TRBD1. This CDR3 contains 15 residues. Per the germline V gene, CDR1 is SGHVS and CDR2 is FQNEAQ. The V gene end was trimmed by 4 bases and the J gene end by 1 base; junction bases not matched to a gene: 3. The DNA for the CDR3 is TGTGCCAGCAGCTGGGGGACAGGGGGTTCCTACGAGCAGTACTTC. Translating it yields CASSWGTGGSYEQYF.

The rearrangement links TRBV7-2 to TRBJ2-3; D is uncertain. The CDR3 has 15 amino acids. Per germline, CDR1 SGHTA and CDR2 FQGNSA. V dropped 3 bases and J dropped 1 base, with 11 bases sitting between them. The DNA for the CDR3 is TGTGCCAGCAGCTTGGAAGCGTCTGGCACAGATACGCAGTATTTT. Encoded protein: CASSLEASGTDTQYF. Filled out from reference TRBV7-2 and TRBJ2-3, the complete variable domain reads GAGVSQSPSNKVTEKGKDVELRCDPISGHTALYWYRQSLGQGLEFLIYFQGNSAPDKSGLPSDRFSAERTGGSVSTLTIQRTQQEDSAVYLCASSLEASGTDTQYFGPGTRLTVL.

The chain couples TRBV5-4 to TRBJ1-2; 7 nucleotides align to TRBD1. The CDR3 is 13 amino acids. After removal of 3 bases from V and 8 bases from J, the junction contained 7 bases not matched to a gene. Germline-derived CDR1 and CDR2 are SGHNT and YYREEE (reference sequence). CDR3 coding DNA: TGTGCCAGCAGCTACGATATGGACAGGGGCTACACCTTC. Its protein product is CASSYDMDRGYTF. Full variable domain (outside the CDR3, taken from reference TRBV5-4 and TRBJ1-2): ETGVTQSPTHLIKTRGQQVTLRCSSQSGHNTVSWYQQALGQGPQFIFQYYREEENGRGNFPPRFSGLQFPNYSSELNVNALELDDSALYLCASSYDMDRGYTFGSGTRLTVV.

This clone was recorded a few times. The CDR3 reads CASTGQGGQPQHF. The CDR3 region has the DNA TGTGCCAGCACGGGACAGGGCGGTCAGCCCCAGCATTTT. This chain joins TRBV6-5 and TRBJ1-5; TRBD1 agrees at 9 bases. V shed 7 bases, J shed 6 bases, and the junction held 4 bases outside the gene matches. The CDR3 runs to 13 residues. Germline loops: CDR1 MNHEY, CDR2 SVGAGI.

The genes are TRBV25-1 and TRBJ2-1; 11 bases line up with TRBD2. The length of the CDR3 is 14 residues. Germline assignment: CDR1 MGHDK and CDR2 SYGVNS. V shed 6 bases, J shed 6 bases, and the junction held 4 bases outside the gene matches. The CDR3 spells CASSGGTSGNEQFF. DNA of the CDR3: TGTGCCAGCAGCGGGGGGACTAGCGGCAATGAGCAGTTCTTC.

CDR3 DNA: TGCAGCGTTGTTTGGGCGGGTTACGAGCAGTACTTC. Amino acids: CSVVWAGYEQYF. V usage is TRBV29-1 and J usage is TRBJ2-7, with D possibly TRBD2 on 5 matching bases. The CDR3 spans 12 residues. V was pared by 4 bases and J by 4 bases, with 11 bases between. The germline V gene has CDR1 SQVTM and CDR2 ANQGSEA.

The J gene is TRBJ1-1, the V gene TRBV18; D not certain. Germline V CDR1 and CDR2: KGHSH, LQKENI. Trimming removed 6 bases from V and 3 bases from J, with 14 bases in between. The CDR3 loop spans 14 amino acids. CDR3 in amino acids: CASSTTEEDTEAFF. The CDR3 DNA reads as TGTGCCAGCTCGACCACGGAGGAGGACACTGAAGCTTTCTTT.

The chain employs TRBV15 and TRBJ2-5, with 7 bases that match TRBD1. The CDR3 contains 15 residues. Germline V lookup: CDR1 LNHNV, CDR2 YYDKDF (reference sequence). V was pared by 5 bases and J by 2 bases, with 8 bases of the junction left unmatched. This CDR3 reads CATSPRGQVQETQYF. The CDR3 nucleotides read TGTGCCACCAGCCCCCGTGGACAGGTTCAAGAGACCCAGTACTTC.

The rearrangement joins TRBV6-1 to TRBJ2-7; 11 nucleotides align to TRBD1. There are 14 residues in the CDR3. Germline V CDR1 and CDR2: MNHNS, SASEGT. The J segment lost 5 bases and the V segment lost 9 bases, leaving 9 bases of the junction unmatched. CDR3 protein: CASEEGQGGHEQYF. DNA for the CDR3: TGTGCCAGTGAGGAGGGACAGGGGGGGCACGAGCAGTACTTC.

The chain combines TRBV6-5 with TRBJ1-3, with D unresolved. Trimming shortened V by 0 bases and J by 0 bases, and 9 bases separated the two germline ends. The germline V gene encodes CDR1 MNHEY and CDR2 SVGAGI. CDR3 size: 16 residues. This CDR3 is CASSYSVTASGNTIYF. CDR3 coding DNA: TGTGCCAGCAGTTACTCAGTCACAGCCTCTGGAAACACCATATATTTT.

This clone came up once. The rearrangement uses TRBV21-1 and TRBJ2-1; the listed D gene, TRBD2, was not tested against the DNA. TRBV21-1 is marked as a pseudogene. The CDR3 has 17 amino acids. This chain's CDR3 is CASSTREAGVAYNEQFF. The CDR3 DNA is TGTGCCAGCAGCACTCGGGAAGCGGGAGTAGCGTACAATGAGCAGTTCTTC.

This clone was counted only a few times. The chain recombines TRBV2 with TRBJ1-1, with D tentatively TRBD1 (5 bases). The germline V and J ends were trimmed by 6 bases and 11 bases, with 13 bases remaining between them. The CDR3 extends over 11 amino acids. The V gene's germline CDR1 is SNHLY and CDR2 FYNNEI. The CDR3 bases are TGTGCCAGCAGACCTCTGCGGGACGCTTTCTTT. Translating it yields CASRPLRDAFF.

V usage is TRBV21-1 and J usage is TRBJ1-5. TRBV21-1 corresponds to a pseudogene. This CDR3 is 14 amino acids long. CDR3 amino acids: CASSKVEFIQPQHF. The DNA of the CDR3 is TGTGCCAGCAGCAAAGTGGAGTTTATCCAGCCCCAGCATTTT.